The clone carrying this TCR beta chain was detected only a few times. From the 5' RACE reads, TCRdb called clonotypes with MiXCR, one entry per CDR3 protein. The sample has about 31,000 distinct CDR3 sequences, 5.4% seen once. These data belong to a study of early T cells in non-severe SARS-CoV-2 infection. V shed 0 bases and J shed 5 bases, with 2 bases lying between them. Germline-derived CDR1 and CDR2 are SGHRS and YFSETQ. The CDR3 runs to 11 residues. Sequenced material: whole blood. This TCR derives from an adult who was a healthcare worker with PCR-confirmed SARS-CoV-2 infection or an uninfected control (not recorded which). The chain combines TRBV5-1 with TRBJ1-1, with D unresolved. As DNA, the CDR3 is TGCGCCAGCAGCTTGGAAACTGAAGCTTTCTTT. This sequence encodes CASSLETEAFF. The variable domain in full, completed from reference TRBV5-1 and TRBJ1-1, reads KAGVTQTPRYLIKTRGQQVTLSCSPISGHRSVSWYQQTPGQGLQFLFEYFSETQRNKGNFPGRFSGRQFSNSRSEMNVSTLELGDSALYLCASSLETEAFFGQGTRLTVV.